Described below is a single T cell receptor (beta chain) sequence and its context. Germline assignment: CDR1 SGHTA and CDR2 FQGNSA. The CDR3 covers 14 residues. V dropped 7 bases and J dropped 3; count of bases not matched to a gene: 7. TCRdb reprocessed the 5' RACE reads with MiXCR, giving one entry per CDR3 protein. The sample has a few hundred thousand distinct CDR3 sequences; approximately 15% are singletons. The source of the sample is a study of T-cell memory formation after mild COVID-19. The sequencing sample was made of PBMCs or a T cell subset sorted from them (not recorded which). The chain uses TRBV7-2 and TRBJ2-5; 8 bases are shared with TRBD2. This sequence originates from a young man who had mild COVID-19 (a few samples of this study predate the infection). Cell type and time point are not known. CDR3 in DNA: TGTGCCAGCACCGTCGGCGGGGGGAAAGAGACCCAGTACTTC. Translating gives CASTVGGGKETQYF.